The subject of this entry is one T cell receptor (beta chain). The antigen is unknown. These data belong to a study of cytomegalovirus exposure and HLA in healthy donors. Use of 60 Vbeta and 13 Jbeta primers characterized the PCR. Sequenced by immunoSEQ multiplex PCR; TCRdb stores in-frame clones only, minus some. In the table there are approximately 110,000 clones, 74% of which are singletons. CDR1 and CDR2 from the germline V gene are LNHDA and SQIVND (reference sequence). The CDR3 consists of 12 residues. Trimming took off 5 bases at V and 3 bases at J, with 8 bases between the two ends. Study conclusions and caveats: In an earlier analysis, productive rearrangement rates for most beta V segments clustered near 87% or 30%. The study reported that TCR beta sequences accurately predicted HLA-A and HLA-B alleles in most subjects. Several of the most significant clusters appeared, in a later analysis, to be linked to common viral pathogens.

The sequenced sample was PBMCs. This receptor was taken from a woman aged 45-65 years in good health and CMV-seropositive. The V and J genes are TRBV19 and TRBJ2-7; D may be TRBD1 (5 bases). The CDR3 protein is CASSSTVYEQYF. The CDR3 DNA reads TGTGCCAGTAGTTCGACAGTCTACGAGCAGTACTTC.